These 19 T cell receptor beta chains came from one sample sequenced in a study of brain T cells in children with intractable seizures. Here immunoSEQ multiplex PCR was the method, and the copy in TCRdb shows in-frame clones only, minus some. The sample shows around 20,000 clones, 94% of them seen only once. The source was peripheral blood, collected at surgery. All receptors come from a boy between 10 and 17 years old with focal cortical dysplasia and intractable seizures.

The chain recombines TRBV6-5 with TRBJ1-4; perhaps TRBD1 as D (5 bases). CDR1 MNHEY and CDR2 SVGAGI come from the germline V gene. Trimming pared 6 bases from V and 8 bases from J, leaving 13 bases between. CDR3 length: 13 amino acids. Here the CDR3 DNA reads TGTGCCAGCAGCCGACCAGGGAAAGAAAAACTGTTTTTT. Translated: CASSRPGKEKLFF.

The chain combines TRBV12-3 or TRBV12-4 with TRBJ2-1; D gene uncertain. This CDR3 contains 11 residues. Trimming left V 4 bases short and J 5 bases short, with 3 bases between. The CDR3 nucleotides are TGTGCCAGCAGTTCGCACAATGAGCAGTTCTTC. This codes for CASSSHNEQFF.

CDR3 nucleotides: TGTGCCAGCAGTACGGGCTTCGGGTACTACGAGCAGTACTTC. Its protein product is CASSTGFGYYEQYF. The gene calls are TRBV2 and TRBJ2-7, with no clear D. The CDR3 covers 14 residues. Germline assignment: CDR1 SNHLY and CDR2 FYNNEI. V shed 5 bases and J shed 3 bases, with 14 bases lying between them.

The chain combines TRBV7-6 with TRBJ2-1; D ambiguous. V was cut by 1 base and J by 7 bases, with 8 bases left in between. There are 13 residues in the CDR3. From germline, CDR1 is SGHVS and CDR2 FNYEAQ. The CDR3 sequence: CASSLGPINEQFF. DNA of the CDR3: TGTGCCAGCAGCTTAGGACCGATTAATGAGCAGTTCTTC.

The rearrangement joins TRBV6-2 or TRBV6-3 to TRBJ1-1; D is unresolved. Germline CDR1 reads MNHEY; CDR2 reads SVGEGT. The V end was cut by 4 bases, the J end by 1 base, with 7 bases between. The CDR3 spans 13 residues. The CDR3 here is CASSLTENTEAFF. CDR3 DNA: TGTGCCAGCAGTTTAACGGAGAACACTGAAGCTTTCTTT.

This chain connects TRBV3-1 (or the pseudogene TRBV3-2) to TRBJ2-1; 7 bases agree with TRBD1. From germline, CDR1 is LGHDT and CDR2 YNNKEL (reference sequence). With V trimmed by 7 bases and J by 0 bases, 6 bases remained unmatched. The CDR3 consists of 15 residues. In DNA, the CDR3 is TGTGCCAGCACCCCGGGACAGAGCTCCTACAATGAGCAGTTCTTC. Amino acids: CASTPGQSSYNEQFF.

The chain couples TRBV7-6 to TRBJ2-5; D could derive from TRBD1 or TRBD2 (5 bases each). The CDR3 covers 16 residues. In germline, CDR1 is SGHVS, CDR2 FNYEAQ. Trimming removed 4 bases at V and 1 base at J, with 16 bases between. The CDR3 DNA is TGTGCCAGCAGCTCCACCCGCGCCGGGGCCCAAGAGACCCAGTACTTC. It yields the protein CASSSTRAGAQETQYF. The complete variable domain, with remaining parts taken from reference TRBV7-6 and TRBJ2-5, reads GAGVSQSPRYKVTKRGQDVALRCDPISGHVSLYWYRQALGQGPEFLTYFNYEAQQDKSGLPNDRFSAERPEGSISTLTIQRTEQRDSAMYRCASSSTRAGAQETQYFGPGTRLLVL.

The chain joins TRBV27 to TRBJ1-1; 7 bases line up with TRBD1. J lost 4 bases, V lost 3 bases, and 5 bases had no gene match. This CDR3 contains 14 residues. CDR1 MNHEY and CDR2 SMNVEV come from the germline V gene (reference sequence). Here the CDR3 reads CASSFTGAVTEAFF. The CDR3 DNA reads as TGTGCCAGCAGTTTCACAGGGGCAGTCACTGAAGCTTTCTTT.

The chain uses TRBV25-1 and TRBJ1-2; perhaps TRBD1 as D (5 bases). The V gene lost 0 bases and the J gene lost 4 bases, with 6 bases spanning the gap. Germline CDR1 reads MGHDK; CDR2 reads SYGVNS. The CDR3 spans 13 residues. CDR3 protein: CASSEYRGYGYTF. The CDR3 nucleotides read TGTGCCAGCAGTGAATATAGGGGCTATGGCTACACCTTC.

The chain uses TRBV4-1 and TRBJ2-7; D call uncertain. The CDR3 consists of 13 residues. CDR1 and CDR2 from the germline V gene are MGHRA and YSYEKL. Trimming removed 3 bases from V and 1 base from J, with 7 bases in between. For the CDR3, the DNA is TGCGCCAGCAGCCACAAGAATTCCTACGAGCAGTACTTC. It translates to CASSHKNSYEQYF.

The chain has TRBV9 and TRBJ2-1; 12 positions agree with TRBD1. The CDR3 loop spans 16 amino acids. Germline V CDR1 and CDR2: SGDLS, YYNGEE. J lost 9 bases, V lost 4 bases, and 11 bases had no gene match. CDR3 sequence (DNA): TGTGCCAGCAGCCTCACCCGGGACAGGGGGCCCGGTGAGCAGTTCTTC. This codes for CASSLTRDRGPGEQFF.

The chain uses TRBV2 and TRBJ2-3; 11 positions agree with TRBD2. The length of the CDR3 is 17 residues. The V segment lost 6 bases and the J segment 5 bases; nucleotides outside the gene matches: 13. CDR1 and CDR2 (germline): SNHLY, FYNNEI. The CDR3 sequence is CASRVGLTSGGGDTQYF. CDR3 sequence (DNA): TGTGCCAGCAGGGTGGGGCTAACTAGCGGGGGTGGAGATACGCAGTATTTT.

The CDR3 DNA reads as TGTGCCAGCAGCTTAGGGTCAACAGGGGGAGAAAAACTGTTTTTT. It encodes CASSLGSTGGEKLFF. The chain couples TRBV7-9 to TRBJ1-4; TRBD1 agrees at 8 bases. V lost 1 base to trimming and J lost 8 bases; unmatched junction nucleotides: 6. Germline V lookup: CDR1 SEHNR, CDR2 FQNEAQ (reference sequence). This CDR3 has 15 residues. The variable domain in full, with the rest retrieved from reference TRBV7-9 and TRBJ1-4, is DTGVSQNPRHKITKRGQNVTFRCDPISEHNRLYWYRQTLGQGPEFLTYFQNEAQLEKSRLLSDRFSAERPKGSFSTLEIQRTEQGDSAMYLCASSLGSTGGEKLFFGSGTQLSVL.

The V call is TRBV7-9, the J call TRBJ1-2; no clear D. The CDR3 contains 13 residues. V dropped 5 bases and J dropped 7 bases, with 14 bases sitting between them. Germline loops: CDR1 SEHNR, CDR2 FQNEAQ (reference sequence). For the CDR3, the DNA is TGTGCCAGCAGCCCTGGAGAGGTGGGTGGCTACACCTTC. Its protein product is CASSPGEVGGYTF.

This chain uses TRBV6-5 with TRBJ2-1, with D perhaps matching TRBD1 or TRBD2 (5 bases each). The V end was cut by 6 bases, the J end by 8 bases, with 8 bases between. CDR3 length: 11 amino acids. From germline, CDR1 is MNHEY and CDR2 SVGAGI. The DNA of the CDR3 is TGTGCCAGCAGCTGGGGGTATGAGCAGTTCTTC. Encoded protein: CASSWGYEQFF.

This chain joins TRBV5-6 and TRBJ2-3; possible D gene TRBD2, 5 bases. Germline assignment: CDR1 SGHDT and CDR2 YYEEEE. The CDR3 contains 16 residues. V lost 2 bases and J 1 base, leaving 14 bases between the germline ends. The CDR3 reads CASSLSGGLGTDTQYF. In DNA form, the CDR3 reads TGTGCCAGCAGCTTAAGCGGAGGACTGGGCACAGATACGCAGTATTTT.

This rearrangement joins TRBV4-2 to TRBJ2-1; maybe TRBD2 (5 bases). V was trimmed by 2 bases and J by 8 bases, leaving 22 bases between them. The germline gives CDR1 LGHNA, CDR2 YNFKEQ. The CDR3 sequence is 17 residues long. The CDR3 region is CASSQKNRRLQTDEQFF. In DNA form, the CDR3 reads TGTGCCAGCAGCCAAAAAAACCGGAGACTACAAACGGATGAGCAGTTCTTC.

This chain uses TRBV13 with TRBJ2-3; TRBD1 or TRBD2 may be the D gene (5 bases each). The CDR3 length is 16 residues. CDR1 is PRHDT and CDR2 is FYEKMQ in the germline V gene (reference sequence). The V end was cut by 5 bases, the J end by 4 bases, with 19 bases between. The CDR3 nucleotides are TGTGCCAGCAGCAGAGGGGAAGATCCGGGACCAGATACGCAGTATTTT. This encodes CASSRGEDPGPDTQYF.

The chain carries TRBV7-9 and TRBJ1-1; D is uncertain. Trimming cost V 1 base and J 1 base, with 4 bases left between them. The CDR3 totals 13 residues. Germline CDR1 is SEHNR and CDR2 is FQNEAQ (reference sequence). The CDR3, as DNA: TGTGCCAGCAGCTTAGGGCAGAACACTGAAGCTTTCTTT. Translating gives CASSLGQNTEAFF. The full variable domain, with the rest looked up from reference TRBV7-9 and TRBJ1-1, is DTGVSQNPRHKITKRGQNVTFRCDPISEHNRLYWYRQTLGQGPEFLTYFQNEAQLEKSRLLSDRFSAERPKGSFSTLEIQRTEQGDSAMYLCASSLGQNTEAFFGQGTRLTVV.